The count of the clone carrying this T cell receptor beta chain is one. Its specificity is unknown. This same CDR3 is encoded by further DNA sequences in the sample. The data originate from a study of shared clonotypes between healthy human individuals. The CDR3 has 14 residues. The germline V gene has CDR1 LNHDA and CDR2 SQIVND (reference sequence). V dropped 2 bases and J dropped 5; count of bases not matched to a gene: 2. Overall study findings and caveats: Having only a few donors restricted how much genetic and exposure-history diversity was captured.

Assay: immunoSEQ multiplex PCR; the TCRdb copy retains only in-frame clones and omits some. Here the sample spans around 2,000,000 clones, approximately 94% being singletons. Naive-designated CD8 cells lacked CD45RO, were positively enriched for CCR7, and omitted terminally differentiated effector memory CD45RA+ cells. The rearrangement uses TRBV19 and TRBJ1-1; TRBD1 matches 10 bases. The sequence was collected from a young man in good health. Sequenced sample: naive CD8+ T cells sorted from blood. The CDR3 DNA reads TGTGCCAGTAGTATATGGACAGGGGGAACTGAAGCTTTCTTT. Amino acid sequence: CASSIWTGGTEAFF.